The next 15 T cell receptor beta chains were all read from a single sample in a study of blood T cell repertoires in COVID-19. Using immunoSEQ multiplex PCR, the repertoire was profiled, and TCRdb retains in-frame clones only, with some absent. The sample lists fewer than 300,000 clones; less than 85% were seen once. Source material: peripheral blood. The receptors shown here come from a human donor with COVID-19, enrolled during active disease. The donor label of this sample is uncertain.

The chain uses TRBV6-1 and TRBJ1-1; TRBD1 might be the D (6 bases). Per the germline V gene, CDR1 is MNHNS and CDR2 is SASEGT. The V end was cut by 2 bases, the J end by 4 bases, with 17 bases between. The CDR3 length is 16 residues. CDR3 in amino acids: CASSEWTVTRTTEAFF. CDR3 nucleotide sequence: TGTGCCAGCAGTGAATGGACAGTCACTCGGACCACTGAAGCTTTCTTT.

This rearrangement joins TRBV4-1 to TRBJ1-2, with TRBD1 as a possible D gene (6 bases). Germline CDR1 is MGHRA and CDR2 is YSYEKL. Trimming stripped 0 bases from V and 9 bases from J, with 20 bases between. The CDR3 contains 16 residues. The CDR3, as DNA: TGCGCCAGCAGCCAAGATCCGGGGCAGGGGATAGCTCGCTACACCTTC. Amino acid sequence: CASSQDPGQGIARYTF.

In this sample, this clone turned up once. The rearrangement links TRBV6-5 to TRBJ2-1; D unclear. Germline-derived CDR1 and CDR2 are MNHEY and SVGAGI. V lost 7 bases, J lost 6 bases, and 16 bases lay in between. The CDR3 loop spans 14 amino acids. CDR3 sequence (DNA): TGTGCCAGCAAAGTAGATAGAGGAGCCAATGAGCAGTTCTTC. Amino acids: CASKVDRGANEQFF.

The chain couples TRBV7-3 to TRBJ1-2; 9 positions match TRBD1. J was trimmed by 8 bases and V by 5 bases; bases with no gene match: 12. CDR1 SGHTA and CDR2 FQGTGA come from the germline V gene. This CDR3 comprises 15 residues. CDR3 DNA sequence: TGTGCCAGCAGCCCCCCGGGGACAGGGAAGGACGGCTACACCTTC. It is translated as CASSPPGTGKDGYTF.

The chain uses TRBV12-3 or TRBV12-4 and TRBJ2-5; possible D gene TRBD1, 5 bases. Trimming took 2 bases from V and 7 from J, leaving 11 bases between them. The CDR3 is 13 amino acids. The CDR3 nucleotides read TGTGCCAGCAGTTTACGACAGTGGGCGACCCAGTACTTC. Encoded protein: CASSLRQWATQYF.

This clone was recorded a few times. In nucleotides, the CDR3 is TGTGCCAGCAGCCGCGGGCGAAACACAGATACGCAGTATTTT. It encodes CASSRGRNTDTQYF. This chain uses TRBV7-2 with TRBJ2-3, with a weak D call TRBD2 (5 bases). The CDR3 loop spans 14 amino acids. Germline CDR1 SGHTA, CDR2 FQGNSA. The V end lost 5 bases, the J end lost 2 bases, and 11 bases lay between the germline ends. Supplemented by reference TRBV7-2 and TRBJ2-3, the full variable domain reads GAGVSQSPSNKVTEKGKDVELRCDPISGHTALYWYRQSLGQGLEFLIYFQGNSAPDKSGLPSDRFSAERTGGSVSTLTIQRTQQEDSAVYLCASSRGRNTDTQYFGPGTRLTVL.

This clone was counted once. The V gene is TRBV11-2, the J gene TRBJ1-2, with 7 positions matching TRBD1. This CDR3 is 15 amino acids long. The germline CDR1 and CDR2 sequences are SGHAT and FQNNGV. V gave up 0 bases and J gave up 4 bases; unmatched junction bases: 5. Here the CDR3 reads CASSLDATGPYGYTF. CDR3 DNA: TGTGCCAGCAGCTTAGATGCGACAGGGCCCTATGGCTACACCTTC.

This clone was found a few times. V is TRBV10-3 and J is TRBJ1-1; tentatively, D is TRBD1 (6 bases). With 6 bases removed from V and 1 base from J, the gap between germline ends came to 9 bases. The CDR3 is made up of 13 amino acids. Germline CDR1 ENHRY, CDR2 SYGVKD. The CDR3 reads CAISSDRNTEAFF. CDR3 coding DNA: TGTGCCATCAGCTCGGACAGGAACACTGAAGCTTTCTTT.

This clone has more than one count but fewer than ten. The rearrangement joins TRBV29-1 to TRBJ2-1, with TRBD1 identical over 12 bases. After removal of 7 bases from V and 2 bases from J, the junction contained 9 bases not matched to a gene. Germline V gives CDR1 SQVTM, CDR2 ANQGSEA. This CDR3 region has 16 residues. The CDR3 bases are TGCAGCGCAGGGACAGGGGGCGGCAGTACCTACAATGAGCAGTTCTTC. Its translation: CSAGTGGGSTYNEQFF.

This chain uses TRBV15 with TRBJ2-1; 11 bases line up with TRBD2. Germline V gene data show CDR1 as LNHNV and CDR2 as YYDKDF (reference sequence). This CDR3 contains 15 residues. With V trimmed by 4 bases and J by 9 bases, 8 bases remained unmatched. The CDR3 protein is CATSITSGRLIEQFF. The CDR3 coding sequence is TGTGCCACCAGCATAACTAGCGGGAGACTTATTGAGCAGTTCTTC.

The table lists this clone with a count of one. This chain joins TRBV18 and TRBJ2-6, with D unclear. This CDR3 is built from 14 residues. Trimming pared 6 bases from V and 0 bases from J, leaving 6 bases between. In germline, CDR1 is KGHSH, CDR2 LQKENI. CDR3 region: CASSSNSGANVLTF. As DNA, the CDR3 is TGTGCCAGCTCCTCTAACTCTGGGGCCAACGTCCTGACTTTC.

The CDR3 DNA reads TGTGCCAGCAGCTTAGAGGGAGGGAGTAGCGGGATACAGTTCTTC. Translated, it gives CASSLEGGSSGIQFF. The J gene is TRBJ2-1, the V gene TRBV11-2; 8 nucleotides align to TRBD2. The junction had 11 bases not matched to a gene; V was cut back by 0 bases and J by 13 bases. The germline V gene encodes CDR1 SGHAT and CDR2 FQNNGV. This CDR3 region has 15 residues.

This clone was seen a few times. This chain joins TRBV13 and TRBJ2-3; the match to TRBD2 covers 9 bases. This CDR3 contains 15 residues. Germline trimming cut 1 base from V and 6 bases from J; bases unmatched to any gene: 5. CDR1 PRHDT and CDR2 FYEKMQ come from the germline V gene (reference sequence). CDR3 protein: CASSLETSGEDTQYF. The CDR3 region has the DNA TGTGCCAGCAGCTTAGAGACTAGCGGAGAGGATACGCAGTATTTT.

The sample holds one count of this clone. CDR3 sequence: CATQGGPSIYNEQFF. The CDR3 bases are TGTGCCACGCAAGGGGGCCCTTCAATCTACAATGAGCAGTTCTTC. This chain uses TRBV28 with TRBJ2-1, with TRBD1 matching 7 bases. The CDR3 loop spans 15 amino acids. The V gene's germline CDR1 is MDHEN and CDR2 SYDVKM. Trimming took 10 bases from V and 3 from J; bases not matched to a gene: 12.

The chain has TRBV28 and TRBJ1-2; TRBD1 matches at 11 bases. Unmatched junction bases numbered 5, after V lost 1 base and J lost 13 bases. CDR1 is MDHEN and CDR2 is SYDVKM in the germline V gene. CDR3 size: 13 residues. The CDR3 DNA follows: TGTGCCAGCAGTTTATTCAGGACAGGGGGCCGCACCTTC. This translates into CASSLFRTGGRTF.